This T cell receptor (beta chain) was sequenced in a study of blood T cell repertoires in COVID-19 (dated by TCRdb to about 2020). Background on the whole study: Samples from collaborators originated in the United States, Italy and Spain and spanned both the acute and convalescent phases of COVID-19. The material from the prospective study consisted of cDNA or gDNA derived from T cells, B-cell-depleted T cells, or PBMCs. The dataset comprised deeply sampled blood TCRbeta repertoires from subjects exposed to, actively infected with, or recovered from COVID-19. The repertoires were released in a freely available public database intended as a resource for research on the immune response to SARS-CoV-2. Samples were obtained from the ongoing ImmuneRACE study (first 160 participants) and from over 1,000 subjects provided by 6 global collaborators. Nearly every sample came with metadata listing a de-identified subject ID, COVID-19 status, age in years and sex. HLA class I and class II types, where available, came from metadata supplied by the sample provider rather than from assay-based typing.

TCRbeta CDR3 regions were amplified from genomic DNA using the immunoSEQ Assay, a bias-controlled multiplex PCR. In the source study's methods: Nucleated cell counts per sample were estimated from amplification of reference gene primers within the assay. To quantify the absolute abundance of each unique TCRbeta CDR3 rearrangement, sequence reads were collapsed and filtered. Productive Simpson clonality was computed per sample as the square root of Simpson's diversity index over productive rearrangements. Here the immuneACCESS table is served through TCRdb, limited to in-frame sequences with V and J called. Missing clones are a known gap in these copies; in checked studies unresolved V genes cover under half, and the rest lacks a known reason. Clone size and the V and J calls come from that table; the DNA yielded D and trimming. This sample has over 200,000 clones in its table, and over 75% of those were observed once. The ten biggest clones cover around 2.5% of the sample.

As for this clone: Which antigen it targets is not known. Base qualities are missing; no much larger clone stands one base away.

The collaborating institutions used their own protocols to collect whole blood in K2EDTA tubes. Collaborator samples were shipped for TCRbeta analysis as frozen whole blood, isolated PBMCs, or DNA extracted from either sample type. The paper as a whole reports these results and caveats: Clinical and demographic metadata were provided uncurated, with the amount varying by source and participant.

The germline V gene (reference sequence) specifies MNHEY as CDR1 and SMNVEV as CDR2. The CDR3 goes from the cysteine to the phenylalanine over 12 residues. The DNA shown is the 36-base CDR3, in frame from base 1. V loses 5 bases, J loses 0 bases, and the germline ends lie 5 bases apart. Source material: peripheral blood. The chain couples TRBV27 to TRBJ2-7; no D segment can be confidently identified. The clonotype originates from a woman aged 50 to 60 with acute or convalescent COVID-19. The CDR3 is CASSRSSYEQYF. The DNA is TGTGCCAGCAGTCGGAGCTCCTACGAGCAGTACTTC.